This T cell receptor (beta chain) was documented in a study of T cells in Graves' hyperthyroidism and ophthalmopathy. The source material, RNA transcripts, was used to amplify TCR beta CDR3 regions. When the TCR CDR3 underwent first-round RT-PCR, the HTBI primer set was used. TCRdb fed the multiplex PCR reads into MiXCR, producing one record per CDR3 protein. The sample carries fewer than 550,000 distinct CDR3 sequences, approximately 15% recorded once. With 6 bases clipped from V and 6 bases from J, the junction kept 17 bases outside the gene matches. CDR1 is MNHNS and CDR2 is SASEGT in the germline V gene. This CDR3 is built from 18 residues. Many counts were recorded for this clonotype.

The clonotype was recovered from a young woman with Graves' hyperthyroidism. The chain employs TRBV6-1 and TRBJ2-1; 10 positions agree with TRBD2. The specimen sequenced was blood. The CDR3: CASRTTGERAGGGNEQFF. CDR3 bases: TGTGCCAGCAGGACGACAGGAGAACGAGCGGGGGGGGGCAATGAGCAGTTCTTC.